This T cell receptor beta chain is from a study of shared clonotypes between healthy human individuals. About the study: Per-donor plates numbered three CD4 naive, three CD4 memory, two CD8 naive and one CD8 memory.

The germline V gene has CDR1 SGDLS and CDR2 YYNGEE. V gave up 4 bases and J gave up 8 bases, with 15 bases separating them. This CDR3 region has 14 residues. Every subset had its genomic DNA shared out evenly among several immunoSEQ plates. Generated by immunoSEQ multiplex PCR, the TCRdb table keeps only in-frame clones and is missing some. Among about 680,000 clones listed, roughly nine tenths were seen once. It was CD45RO-negative cells, positively selected for CCR7, that made up naive CD8 cells, with terminally differentiated effector memory CD45RA+ cells excluded. Sequencing input: naive CD8+ T cells sorted from blood. This clonotype was sampled from a man aged 25-45 years in good health. V gene TRBV9 combines with J gene TRBJ1-4; D possibly corresponds to TRBD1 (5 bases). This chain's CDR3 is CASSSLDWDEKLFF. The CDR3 DNA reads as TGTGCCAGCAGCTCTTTGGACTGGGACGAAAAACTGTTTTTT.